These 31 T cell receptor beta chains came from one sample sequenced in a study of CD8 T cells in Susac syndrome. RNA was extracted with the RNeasy kit, and a quantity of roughly 0.5 to 1 ug was reverse transcribed using random hexamers. One entry per CDR3 protein, called by TCRdb with MiXCR from the immunoSEQ multiplex PCR reads. The repertoire holds 150,000 to 200,000 distinct CDR3 sequences, with over 90% as singletons. The sequenced sample was CD8+ T cells from PBMCs. The receptors stem from a human donor with Susac syndrome.

The genes are TRBV13 and TRBJ1-2, with TRBD1 as a possible D gene (5 bases). This CDR3 has 13 residues. Trimming took 4 bases from V and 5 from J, leaving 11 bases between them. Germline V gives CDR1 PRHDT, CDR2 FYEKMQ (reference sequence). As DNA, the CDR3 is TGTGCCAGCAGCTCAGGGCCGGGGTATGGCTACACCTTC. This gives the protein CASSSGPGYGYTF. Using reference TRBV13 and TRBJ1-2 for the parts outside the CDR3, the full variable domain is AAGVIQSPRHLIKEKRETATLKCYPIPRHDTVYWYQQGPGQDPQFLISFYEKMQSDKGSIPDRFSAQQFSDYHSELNMSSLELGDSALYFCASSSGPGYGYTFGSGTRLTVV.

The V gene is TRBV29-1, the J gene TRBJ1-2, with a tentative D call TRBD1 (5 bases). CDR3 length equals 11 residues. CDR1 SQVTM and CDR2 ANQGSEA come from the germline V gene. The V end was cut by 3 bases, the J end by 6 bases, with 8 bases between. The DNA for the CDR3 is TGCAGCGTTGAGATGGGGGATGGCTACACCTTC. Translated, it gives CSVEMGDGYTF.

The chain links TRBV14 to TRBJ2-5; perhaps TRBD2 as D (5 bases). Germline V gene lookup returns CDR1 SGHDN and CDR2 FVKESK. The CDR3 covers 16 residues. Trimming cost V 1 base and J 5 bases, with 17 bases left between them. CDR3 nucleotides: TGTGCCAGCAGCCAAGTTCGGCTAGCTTCGGGGGAGACCCAGTACTTC. Encoded protein: CASSQVRLASGETQYF.

The CDR3 sequence: CSARDSGANVLTF. In nucleotides, the CDR3 is TGCAGTGCTAGGGACTCTGGGGCCAACGTCCTGACTTTC. The V gene is TRBV20-1, the J gene TRBJ2-6; D remains ambiguous. This CDR3 comprises 13 residues. Looked up from germline, CDR1 is DFQATT and CDR2 is SNEGSKA (reference sequence). V was trimmed by 3 bases and J by 0 bases, leaving 3 bases between them.

This sequence joins TRBV5-6 and TRBJ2-5; no firm D call. CDR3 length: 14 amino acids. With 3 bases removed from V and 10 bases from J, the gap between germline ends came to 19 bases. CDR1 is SGHDT and CDR2 is YYEEEE in the germline V gene. The CDR3 DNA reads TGTGCCAGCAGCTATTATCCCCCTCCCTCGGACCAGTACTTC. Its protein product is CASSYYPPPSDQYF.

The chain links TRBV4-1 to TRBJ2-7; tentatively, D is TRBD2 (5 bases). Germline V gene sequence: CDR1 MGHRA, CDR2 YSYEKL. V was pared by 1 base and J by 4 bases, with 14 bases between. The length of the CDR3 is 15 residues. The CDR3 loop is CASSQAPGLKYEQYF. CDR3 coding DNA: TGCGCCAGCAGCCAAGCCCCCGGACTGAAATACGAGCAGTACTTC.

This clonotype was detected only once. The V gene is TRBV3-1, the J gene TRBJ1-1; D uncertain. The germline gives CDR1 LGHDT, CDR2 YNNKEL (reference sequence). The CDR3 has 12 amino acids. V lost 10 bases, J lost 0 bases, and 9 bases lay in between. The CDR3 is CATGDLNTEAFF. The DNA of the CDR3 is TGTGCCACGGGAGATTTGAACACTGAAGCTTTCTTT.

This chain links TRBV6-5 with TRBJ2-7, with a possible D match to TRBD2 (5 bases). This CDR3 is built from 16 residues. Trimming removed 0 bases from V and 3 bases from J, with 15 bases in between. Germline V gives CDR1 MNHEY, CDR2 SVGAGI. CDR3 nucleotide sequence: TGTGCCAGCAGTTACTCGACCGGGAAAATTAACTACGAGCAGTACTTC. Translating gives CASSYSTGKINYEQYF.

A single count supports this clonotype. V gene TRBV29-1 combines with J gene TRBJ2-1; 10 nucleotides agree with TRBD1. Germline V gene lookup returns CDR1 SQVTM and CDR2 ANQGSEA. Trimming at V came to 0 bases and at J to 8 bases, leaving 7 bases not matched to a gene. This CDR3 is built from 15 residues. CDR3 sequence reads: CSVEDQGQGIYEQFF. CDR3 sequence (DNA): TGCAGCGTTGAAGATCAGGGACAGGGGATCTATGAGCAGTTCTTC.

This CDR3 is CASSFAQYLYGYTF. The CDR3 DNA follows: TGTGCCAGCAGCTTTGCACAGTACCTCTATGGCTACACCTTC. This chain joins TRBV5-4 and TRBJ1-2, with D unresolved. CDR3 size: 14 residues. V was cut by 2 bases and J by 4 bases, with 12 bases left in between. Germline loops: CDR1 SGHNT, CDR2 YYREEE (reference sequence).

This clonotype occurred once. The genes are TRBV4-1 and TRBJ2-1; 10 nucleotides line up with TRBD1. V was pared by 4 bases and J by 5 bases, with 5 bases of the junction left unmatched. Germline V CDR1 and CDR2: MGHRA, YSYEKL. This CDR3 spans 15 amino acids. In nucleotides, the CDR3 is TGCGCCAGCAGCCTAGGACAGGGGGGGCACAATGAGCAGTTCTTC. It yields the protein CASSLGQGGHNEQFF.

This chain joins TRBV7-8 and TRBJ1-5; possibly TRBD1 for D (6 bases). The CDR3 length is 15 residues. The V and J ends lost 6 bases and 5 bases respectively, with 17 bases between them. CDR1 and CDR2 (germline): SGHVS, FQNEAQ. CDR3 nucleotide sequence: TGTGCCAGCAGATCCGACAGGACAGCCGATCAGCCCCAGCATTTT. Translation gives CASRSDRTADQPQHF.

This clonotype was recorded only once. The V call is TRBV7-2, the J call TRBJ2-3; 10 bases agree with TRBD2. J was trimmed by 4 bases and V by 7 bases; bases with no gene match: 8. Germline V lookup: CDR1 SGHTA, CDR2 FQGNSA. There are 15 residues in the CDR3. Written as DNA, the CDR3 is TGTGCCAGCACCCTTCTAGCGGGAGCTCCAGATACGCAGTATTTT. The encoded protein is CASTLLAGAPDTQYF.

The chain has TRBV6-1 and TRBJ2-1; 10 positions match TRBD1. The CDR3 spans 16 residues. Germline assignment: CDR1 MNHNS and CDR2 SASEGT. V lost 6 bases, J lost 2 bases, and 7 bases stayed unmatched. The CDR3 DNA reads as TGTGCCAGCAGCCGGTCCGGACAGGGGGCCTACAATGAGCAGTTCTTC. This sequence encodes CASSRSGQGAYNEQFF.

In its sample, this clonotype was seen once. The chain uses TRBV3-1 and TRBJ2-5, with D perhaps matching TRBD2 (6 bases). V was clipped by 4 bases and J by 1 base, with 19 bases between them. The length of the CDR3 is 17 residues. Germline values: CDR1 LGHDT, CDR2 YNNKEL (reference sequence). The DNA for the CDR3 is TGTGCCAGCAGCCTTAATCCGGGACTGAGAATCCAAGAGACCCAGTACTTC. Its protein is CASSLNPGLRIQETQYF.

V is TRBV9 and J is TRBJ2-7; D tentatively fits TRBD1 or TRBD2 (5 bases each). The CDR3 spans 14 residues. Deletions cut 0 bases from V and 8 bases from J, with 15 bases between. CDR1 and CDR2 (germline): SGDLS, YYNGEE. CDR3 loop: CASSVDGTLDKQYF. In nucleotides, the CDR3 is TGTGCCAGCAGCGTAGACGGGACCCTTGACAAGCAGTACTTC.

V is TRBV6-4 and J is TRBJ2-1, with D tentatively TRBD2 (5 bases). V was pared by 0 bases and J by 5 bases, with 17 bases between. The CDR3 has 17 amino acids. Germline V gene lookup returns CDR1 MRHNA and CDR2 SNTAGT. In nucleotides, the CDR3 is TGTGCCAGCAGTGACTCGAAAGGAGGAATCCCTAACAATGAGCAGTTCTTC. This encodes CASSDSKGGIPNNEQFF.

V gene TRBV24-1 combines with J gene TRBJ2-2, with a tentative D call TRBD1 (5 bases). The CDR3 loop spans 17 amino acids. V was trimmed by 4 bases and J by 2 bases, leaving 16 bases between them. Germline loops: CDR1 KGHDR, CDR2 SFDVKD. CDR3 nucleotides: TGTGCCACCAGTGACCAACCACAGGAAACTAACACCGGGGAGCTGTTTTTT. It is translated as CATSDQPQETNTGELFF.

The J gene is TRBJ2-7, the V gene TRBV30, with D unclear. This CDR3 has 15 amino acids. In germline, CDR1 is GTSNPN, CDR2 SVGIG (reference sequence). Trimming shortened V by 4 bases and J by 3 bases, and 19 bases separated the two germline ends. In nucleotides, the CDR3 is TGTGCCTGGACCCTCCGGGCTAACCGGCACTACGAGCAGTACTTC. Protein: CAWTLRANRHYEQYF. Full variable domain (missing parts from reference TRBV30 and TRBJ2-7): SQTIHQWPATLVQPVGSPLSLECTVEGTSNPNLYWYRQAAGRGLQLLFYSVGIGQISSEVPQNLSASRPQDRQFILSSKKLLLSDSGFYLCAWTLRANRHYEQYFGPGTRLTVT.

The chain has TRBV3-1 and TRBJ2-7, with D uncertain. V was shortened by 0 bases and J by 3 bases, with 12 bases between the two germline ends. This CDR3 has 15 amino acids. The germline V gene encodes CDR1 LGHDT and CDR2 YNNKEL (reference sequence). The CDR3 reads CASSQDDHLSYEQYF. The CDR3 nucleotides read TGTGCCAGCAGCCAAGATGACCATTTAAGCTACGAGCAGTACTTC.

The chain links TRBV13 to TRBJ2-5; perhaps TRBD2 as D (5 bases). This CDR3 region has 15 residues. V lost 5 bases, J lost 1 base, and 14 bases lay in between. Germline loops: CDR1 PRHDT, CDR2 FYEKMQ (reference sequence). The CDR3 nucleotides are TGTGCCAGCAGCACTCGACTCGGACTCCAAGAGACCCAGTACTTC. It specifies CASSTRLGLQETQYF.

This clonotype was found once. This chain joins TRBV5-6 and TRBJ2-7, with D perhaps TRBD1 (6 bases). This CDR3 has 15 amino acids. CDR1 is SGHDT, CDR2 YYEEEE, per germline. V lost 4 bases, J lost 0 bases, and 14 bases lay in between. Here the CDR3 reads CASSPLRGASYEQYF. The CDR3 DNA sequence: TGTGCCAGCAGCCCCCTCAGGGGCGCCTCCTACGAGCAGTACTTC. The variable domain in full, completed from reference TRBV5-6 and TRBJ2-7, reads DAGVTQSPTHLIKTRGQQVTLRCSPKSGHDTVSWYQQALGQGPQFIFQYYEEEERQRGNFPDRFSGHQFPNYSSELNVNALLLGDSALYLCASSPLRGASYEQYFGPGTRLTVT.

The chain is built from TRBV4-1 and TRBJ2-1; TRBD2 aligns across 7 bases. The trim removed 0 bases at V and 5 bases at J, leaving 10 bases unmatched. This CDR3 spans 17 amino acids. Germline values: CDR1 MGHRA, CDR2 YSYEKL. CDR3 sequence reads: CASSQEGPGGEDNEQFF. CDR3 DNA: TGCGCCAGCAGCCAAGAGGGGCCGGGAGGAGAAGACAATGAGCAGTTCTTC.

The V and J genes are TRBV28 and TRBJ2-1; no definite D call. The germline V gene encodes CDR1 MDHEN and CDR2 SYDVKM. Trimming took 6 bases from V and 4 from J, leaving 10 bases between them. The CDR3 spans 13 residues. The CDR3 is CASRGILYNEQFF. CDR3 nucleotide sequence: TGTGCCAGCAGGGGGATTTTATACAATGAGCAGTTCTTC.

V and J are TRBV28 and TRBJ2-3, with D unresolved. CDR3 size: 14 residues. The germline V and J ends were trimmed by 6 bases and 2 bases, with 12 bases remaining between them. Germline loops: CDR1 MDHEN, CDR2 SYDVKM. This chain's CDR3 is CASSEGPFTDTQYF. The CDR3 DNA follows: TGTGCCAGCAGCGAAGGACCGTTCACAGATACGCAGTATTTT.

The J gene is TRBJ2-5, the V gene TRBV20-1; the D gene is possibly TRBD1 (5 bases). The CDR3 covers 14 residues. The ends were cut back, 2 bases at V and 2 bases at J, with 12 bases in the middle. Germline values: CDR1 DFQATT, CDR2 SNEGSKA (reference sequence). The CDR3 here is CSARFGAGQETQYF. The CDR3 bases are TGCAGTGCTAGATTTGGGGCAGGTCAAGAGACCCAGTACTTC.

This clonotype showed up just once. The CDR3 here is CSAQGAGSTEKLFF. CDR3 sequence (DNA): TGCAGTGCCCAGGGGGCGGGGTCTACAGAAAAACTGTTTTTT. The V gene is TRBV20-1, the J gene TRBJ1-4; 8 bases align to TRBD1. The CDR3 runs 14 residues. Per germline, CDR1 DFQATT and CDR2 SNEGSKA (reference sequence). The trim removed 6 bases at V and 8 bases at J, leaving 11 bases unmatched.

This sequence joins TRBV29-1 and TRBJ1-2, with D tentatively TRBD1 (6 bases). CDR1 is SQVTM and CDR2 is ANQGSEA in the germline V gene. V was shortened by 0 bases and J by 7 bases, with 15 bases between the two germline ends. The CDR3 runs to 14 residues. As DNA, the CDR3 is TGCAGCGTTGAAGATTCTCCCAGGGGCCGTGGCTACACCTTC. Its protein product is CSVEDSPRGRGYTF.

The V call is TRBV28, the J call TRBJ1-4; D remains ambiguous. Germline values: CDR1 MDHEN, CDR2 SYDVKM. Deletions cut 8 bases from V and 4 bases from J, with 11 bases between. This CDR3 spans 13 amino acids. CDR3 DNA: TGTGCCAGCGGAAGACCAAATAATGAAAAACTGTTTTTT. Translation gives CASGRPNNEKLFF. Combining the CDR3 with reference TRBV28 and TRBJ1-4 gives the whole variable domain DVKVTQSSRYLVKRTGEKVFLECVQDMDHENMFWYRQDPGLGLRLIYFSYDVKMKEKGDIPEGYSVSREKKERFSLILESASTNQTSMYLCASGRPNNEKLFFGSGTQLSVL.

The chain carries TRBV5-4 and TRBJ2-6, with D hard to call. The V end was cut by 0 bases, the J end by 0 bases, with 7 bases between. CDR3 length: 16 amino acids. Germline V lookup: CDR1 SGHNT, CDR2 YYREEE (reference sequence). The CDR3 loop reads CASSLDGSSGANVLTF. The CDR3 region has the DNA TGTGCCAGCAGCTTGGACGGAAGCTCTGGGGCCAACGTCCTGACTTTC.

This chain joins TRBV20-1 and TRBJ2-1, with D unclear. Trimming shortened V by 3 bases and J by 0 bases, and 15 bases separated the two germline ends. Germline assignment: CDR1 DFQATT and CDR2 SNEGSKA (reference sequence). The CDR3 has 16 amino acids. The CDR3 reads CSARASDGSSYNEQFF. CDR3 sequence (DNA): TGCAGTGCTAGGGCCTCGGACGGAAGCTCCTACAATGAGCAGTTCTTC.